This TCR beta chain was captured in a study of T cells after yellow fever vaccination. Findings and limits, study-wide: A minor fraction of clonotypes spanned both CD4 and CD8 compartments. Subsequent to the booster, the majority of primary-vaccination clones reappeared (around 96% CD4, 80% to 90% CD8).

Notes on this clonotype: Its antigen is unidentified.

The CDR3 is 17 residues long. Researchers made TCR cDNA using 5'RACE template switching, and this step added a universal primer site and UMIs. MiXCR, run by TCRdb on the 5' RACE reads, gives a single entry per CDR3 protein. This sample has over 300,000 distinct CDR3 sequences, with 6.8% found just once. The clonotype was recovered from a man between 18 and 29 years old who received the YFV17D yellow fever vaccine. The sequencing used PBMCs, collected about 49 days after the first yellow fever vaccination. This chain uses TRBV12-3 or TRBV12-4 with TRBJ2-3; TRBD1 matches at 8 bases. CDR3 region: CTISFKTGDFLTDTQYF. As DNA, the CDR3 is TGTACCATCAGTTTTAAGACAGGGGATTTTCTCACAGATACGCAGTATTTT.